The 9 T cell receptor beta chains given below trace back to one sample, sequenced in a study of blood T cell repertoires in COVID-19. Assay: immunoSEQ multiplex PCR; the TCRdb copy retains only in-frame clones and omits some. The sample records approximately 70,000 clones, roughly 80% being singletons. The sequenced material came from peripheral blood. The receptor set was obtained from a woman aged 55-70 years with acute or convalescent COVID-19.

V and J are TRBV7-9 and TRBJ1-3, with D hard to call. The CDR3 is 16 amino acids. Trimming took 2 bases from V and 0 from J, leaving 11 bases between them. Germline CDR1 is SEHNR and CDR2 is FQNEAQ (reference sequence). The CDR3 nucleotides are TGTGCCAGCAGCTTATCCCCCGCACTCTCTGGAAACACCATATATTTT. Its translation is CASSLSPALSGNTIYF. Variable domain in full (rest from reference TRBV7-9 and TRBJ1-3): DTGVSQNPRHKITKRGQNVTFRCDPISEHNRLYWYRQTLGQGPEFLTYFQNEAQLEKSRLLSDRFSAERPKGSFSTLEIQRTEQGDSAMYLCASSLSPALSGNTIYFGEGSWLTVV.

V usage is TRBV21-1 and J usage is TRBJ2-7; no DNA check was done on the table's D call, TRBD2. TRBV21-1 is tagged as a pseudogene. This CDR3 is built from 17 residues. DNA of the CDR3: TGTGCCAGCAGCAAAGGGGTAGCGGGGGCCTCGGAGGACGAGCAGTACTTC. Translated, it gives CASSKGVAGASEDEQYF.

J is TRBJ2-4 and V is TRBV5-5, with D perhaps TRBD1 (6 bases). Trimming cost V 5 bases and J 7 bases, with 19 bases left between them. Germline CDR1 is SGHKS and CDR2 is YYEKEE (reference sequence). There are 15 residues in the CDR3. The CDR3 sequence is CASRIAPTGINIQYF. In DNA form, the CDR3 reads TGTGCCAGCAGGATCGCTCCTACAGGGATCAACATTCAGTACTTC.

CDR3 sequence (DNA): TGTGCCAGTAGGGAACTAGCGGGGAATGAGCAGTTCTTC. It translates to CASRELAGNEQFF. This sequence joins TRBV19 and TRBJ2-1, with 10 bases lining up with TRBD2. This CDR3 region has 13 residues. The trim removed 6 bases at V and 7 bases at J, leaving 3 bases unmatched. From germline, CDR1 is LNHDA and CDR2 SQIVND (reference sequence). Together with reference TRBV19 and TRBJ2-1, the CDR3 gives the full variable domain: DGGITQSPKYLFRKEGQNVTLSCEQNLNHDAMYWYRQDPGQGLRLIYYSQIVNDFQKGDIAEGYSVSREKKESFPLTVTSAQKNPTAFYLCASRELAGNEQFFGPGTRLTVL.

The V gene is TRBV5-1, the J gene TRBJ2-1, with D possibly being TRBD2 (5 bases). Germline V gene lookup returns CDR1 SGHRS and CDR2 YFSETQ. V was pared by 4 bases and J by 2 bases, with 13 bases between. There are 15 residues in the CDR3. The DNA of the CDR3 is TGCGCCAGCAGCCCGGACTCTGGAGCCTACAATGAGCAGTTCTTC. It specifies CASSPDSGAYNEQFF.

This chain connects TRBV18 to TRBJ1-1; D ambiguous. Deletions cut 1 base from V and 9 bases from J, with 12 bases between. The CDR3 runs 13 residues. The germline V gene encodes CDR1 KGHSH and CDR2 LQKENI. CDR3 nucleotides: TGTGCCAGCTCACCACGATACACTGACAAAGCTTTCTTT. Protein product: CASSPRYTDKAFF.

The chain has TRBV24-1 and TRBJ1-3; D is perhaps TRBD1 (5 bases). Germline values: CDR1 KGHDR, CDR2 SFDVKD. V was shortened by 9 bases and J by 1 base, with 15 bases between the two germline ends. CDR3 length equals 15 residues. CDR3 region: CATSKPGGSGNTIYF. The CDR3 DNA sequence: TGTGCCACCTCAAAGCCGGGGGGGTCTGGAAACACCATATATTTT.

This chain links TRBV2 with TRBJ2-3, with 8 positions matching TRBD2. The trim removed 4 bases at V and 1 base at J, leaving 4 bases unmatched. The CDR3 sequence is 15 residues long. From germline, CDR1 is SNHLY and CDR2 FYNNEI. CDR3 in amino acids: CASSAGGVGTDTQYF. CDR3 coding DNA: TGTGCCAGCAGTGCCGGGGGGGTCGGCACAGATACGCAGTATTTT.

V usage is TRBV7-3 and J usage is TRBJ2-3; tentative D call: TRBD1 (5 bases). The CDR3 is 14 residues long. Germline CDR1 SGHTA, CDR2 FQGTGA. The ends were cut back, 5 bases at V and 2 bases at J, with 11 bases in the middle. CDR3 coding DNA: TGTGCCAGCAGCGTCGGACACACCACAGATACGCAGTATTTT. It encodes CASSVGHTTDTQYF.